The 9 T cell receptor beta chains presented below share a single source sample, sequenced in a study of radiation and T cells in renal cell carcinoma. TCRdb's copy holds only in-frame clones and misses some; the assay was immunoSEQ multiplex PCR. The sample comprises over 120,000 clones, more than 70% of which are singletons, and 12% rests with the top ten. The time point: baseline pretreatment blood. Treatment of the sample: 15 Gy SBRT to primary tumor, nephrectomy 4 weeks later. The specimen was blood, collected from a patient whose treatment included radiotherapy and nephrectomy. The receptors originated from a woman in her 50s with renal cell carcinoma.

The chain uses TRBV5-4 and TRBJ2-3, with TRBD2 identical over 12 bases. With 3 bases clipped from V and 5 bases from J, the junction kept 7 bases outside the gene matches. This CDR3 is 16 amino acids long. The germline gives CDR1 SGHNT, CDR2 YYREEE (reference sequence). The CDR3 nucleotides are TGTGCCAGCAGCTCTGCTAGCGGGGGGGCGGGAGATACGCAGTATTTT. Translating gives CASSSASGGAGDTQYF.

This clone appeared once. The chain carries TRBV6-1 and TRBJ1-2; 8 bases align to TRBD1. Germline trimming cut 6 bases from V and 5 bases from J; bases unmatched to any gene: 5. This CDR3 is built from 13 residues. The V gene's germline CDR1 is MNHNS and CDR2 SASEGT. CDR3 in DNA: TGTGCCAGCAGACGACAGGGGCGGTATGGCTACACCTTC. Translated, it gives CASRRQGRYGYTF.

This clone was seen once. This rearrangement joins TRBV5-1 to TRBJ2-7; a possible D gene is TRBD1 (6 bases). V was pared by 0 bases and J by 6 bases, with 13 bases between. The CDR3 spans 14 residues. The germline V gene has CDR1 SGHRS and CDR2 YFSETQ. CDR3 DNA: TGCGCCAGCAGCTTGGGGTCAGGGGTCGGCGAGCAGTACTTC. Residues: CASSLGSGVGEQYF.

The CDR3 spells CASSLEGARTEAFF. CDR3 nucleotides: TGTGCCAGCAGCTTAGAGGGGGCGCGAACTGAAGCTTTCTTT. The chain employs TRBV7-8 and TRBJ1-1, with 7 nucleotides matching TRBD1. CDR1 and CDR2 from the germline V gene are SGHVS and FQNEAQ. The CDR3 is 14 amino acids. Trimming at V came to 1 base and at J to 5 bases, leaving 4 bases not matched to a gene.

The chain recombines TRBV7-8 with TRBJ2-1; 13 bases agree with TRBD2. Germline V CDR1 and CDR2: SGHVS, FQNEAQ. The CDR3 extends over 16 amino acids. Trimming cost V 4 bases and J 8 bases; bases outside gene matches: 8. The CDR3 loop is CASSSIQTSGGHEQFF. The CDR3 DNA sequence: TGTGCCAGCAGCTCTATACAGACTAGCGGGGGGCATGAGCAGTTCTTC.

On this clone: The same CDR3 arises from other DNA sequences in this sample as well. The chain has TRBV20-1 and TRBJ2-5, with 7 nucleotides matching TRBD2. CDR1 is DFQATT and CDR2 is SNEGSKA in the germline V gene (reference sequence). This CDR3 has 11 amino acids. The CDR3 coding sequence is TGCAGCGCCGGGGGGTCGGAGACCCAGTACTTC. Translating it yields CSAGGSETQYF.

This chain connects TRBV2 to TRBJ1-5; perhaps TRBD1 as D (5 bases). V lost 2 bases, J lost 3 bases, and 14 bases lay in between. The CDR3 consists of 16 residues. Germline-derived CDR1 and CDR2 are SNHLY and FYNNEI. CDR3 amino acids: CASSELGREANQPQHF. DNA of the CDR3: TGTGCCAGCAGTGAACTGGGCAGGGAAGCCAATCAGCCCCAGCATTTT.

V is TRBV4-3 and J is TRBJ2-7; D possibly corresponds to TRBD1 (6 bases). Trimming left V 1 base short and J 2 bases short, with 12 bases between. Germline V gives CDR1 LGHNA, CDR2 YSLEER. This CDR3 is built from 15 residues. The CDR3 nucleotides are TGCGCCAGCAGCCAAGTGGCAGGGGCGACCTACGAGCAGTACTTC. Its protein is CASSQVAGATYEQYF.

This clone has only a few counts. The genes are TRBV4-1 and TRBJ1-2; TRBD1 matches 7 bases. J gave up 3 bases and V 2 bases, and 6 bases lay outside the gene matches. The CDR3 loop spans 15 amino acids. The germline V gene encodes CDR1 MGHRA and CDR2 YSYEKL. The DNA of the CDR3 is TGCGCCAGCAGCCAACCGACAGGGAGGTACTATGGCTACACCTTC. As protein: CASSQPTGRYYGYTF.